This T cell receptor beta chain was captured in a study of cytomegalovirus exposure and HLA in healthy donors. Study background: Sequencing of approximately 190 million T cells in an earlier analysis found under 120 million unique TCR beta sequences. Findings and limits, study-wide: Earlier analysis looked at TCR beta V segments, and most were productive about 87% or about 30% of the time.

Primers: 60 Vbeta forward and 13 Jbeta reverse. Assay used: immunoSEQ multiplex PCR; TCRdb lists only in-frame clones, some missing. The table lists around 90,000 clones, around four fifths of them singletons, with 3.3% in the top ten. This clone was seen a handful of times. The antigen is not known. V shed 6 bases, J shed 0 bases, and the junction held 2 bases outside the gene matches. CDR3 length: 15 amino acids. CDR1 and CDR2 from the germline V gene are MNHEY and SMNVEV (reference sequence). The chain has TRBV27 and TRBJ2-7, with 13 bases that match TRBD2. Sequencing input: PBMCs. The origin of this receptor is a middle-aged woman in good health and CMV-seronegative. CDR3: CASRGLAGYSYEQYF. The CDR3 coding sequence is TGTGCCAGCAGGGGACTAGCGGGATACTCCTACGAGCAGTACTTC.